A single sample is the source of the 27 T cell receptor beta chains below, sequenced in a study of blood T cell repertoires in COVID-19. Only in-frame clones appear in the TCRdb table, and some are missing; sequencing was by immunoSEQ multiplex PCR. Of around 150,000 clones listed, 85% to 90% are singletons. The sequencing sample was made of peripheral blood. The receptors here all came from a man aged 18 to 30 with acute or convalescent COVID-19.

The V call is TRBV19, the J call TRBJ1-1, with D possibly matching TRBD1 (5 bases). The CDR3 consists of 15 residues. The V end was cut by 3 bases, the J end by 6 bases, with 17 bases between. The germline V gene has CDR1 LNHDA and CDR2 SQIVND (reference sequence). The CDR3 DNA sequence: TGTGCCAGTAGTATGCCGGTCGGGGGGAGGCCTGAAGCTTTCTTT. Residues: CASSMPVGGRPEAFF.

CDR3 coding DNA: TGTGCTAGTGGCCCTGGACAGGGGGTCAATCAGCCCCAGCATTTT. Translation gives CASGPGQGVNQPQHF. The chain couples TRBV12-5 to TRBJ1-5, with 10 bases matching TRBD1. The CDR3 contains 15 residues. CDR1 and CDR2 from the germline V gene are LGHNT and FRNRAP. J was trimmed by 3 bases and V by 6 bases; bases with no gene match: 5.

The CDR3 DNA is TGTGCCAGCAGCCCGTGGGGACAGAAGGAGCCCCAGCATTTT. Encoded protein: CASSPWGQKEPQHF. The chain links TRBV7-3 to TRBJ1-5; TRBD1 matches at 7 bases. The V gene's germline CDR1 is SGHTA and CDR2 FQGTGA. The CDR3 has 14 residues. J gave up 8 bases and V 5 bases, and 9 bases lay outside the gene matches.

The chain recombines TRBV24-1 with TRBJ2-2; 11 nucleotides agree with TRBD2. Germline loops: CDR1 KGHDR, CDR2 SFDVKD. This CDR3 comprises 15 residues. Trimming removed 5 bases from V and 5 bases from J; junction bases left unmatched: 3. The CDR3 loop is CATSGLAGGTGELFF. CDR3 coding DNA: TGTGCCACCAGTGGCCTAGCGGGGGGAACCGGGGAGCTGTTTTTT.

The genes are TRBV25-1 and TRBJ1-2; 9 nucleotides line up with TRBD1. Germline V gene sequence: CDR1 MGHDK, CDR2 SYGVNS. V dropped 5 bases and J dropped 4; count of bases not matched to a gene: 2. The CDR3 consists of 13 residues. The chain's CDR3 is CASSTQGAYGYTF. DNA of the CDR3: TGTGCCAGCAGTACACAGGGGGCCTATGGCTACACCTTC.

This rearrangement joins TRBV14 to TRBJ1-1, with D possibly matching TRBD1 (5 bases). CDR3 size: 14 residues. Trimming removed 0 bases at V and 5 bases at J, with 10 bases between. Looked up from germline, CDR1 is SGHDN and CDR2 is FVKESK. The CDR3 spells CASSQDRVGTEAFF. The CDR3 DNA reads as TGTGCCAGCAGCCAAGACAGGGTCGGGACTGAAGCTTTCTTT.

CDR3 nucleotide sequence: TGTGCCAGCAGCTTAGCCAGTTCTCAGCCCCAGCATTTT. Its protein is CASSLASSQPQHF. This sequence joins TRBV7-2 and TRBJ1-5; no clear D gene. Germline loops: CDR1 SGHTA, CDR2 FQGNSA. The CDR3 runs 13 residues. Trimming stripped 0 bases from V and 6 bases from J, with 6 bases between.

This sequence joins TRBV4-1 and TRBJ2-7; perhaps TRBD1 as D (5 bases). The germline V gene has CDR1 MGHRA and CDR2 YSYEKL. This CDR3 has 15 residues. Trimming took 1 base from V and 5 from J, leaving 15 bases between them. The CDR3 sequence is CASSQGWPGFNEQYV. The DNA for the CDR3 is TGCGCCAGCAGCCAAGGTTGGCCAGGGTTCAACGAGCAGTACGTC.

Regarding this clone: The junction departs from germline at one end; a sequencing error may be responsible. The chain is built from TRBV3-1 (or the pseudogene TRBV3-2) and TRBJ1-6; unclear D gene. The CDR3 has 12 residues. CDR1 is LGHDT and CDR2 is YNNKEL in the germline V gene (reference sequence). The CDR3 loop is CASRRDKSPLHF. CDR3 coding DNA: TGTGCCAGCAGGAGGGATAAATCACCCCTCCACTTT.

The chain recombines TRBV5-1 with TRBJ2-5; 8 bases fit TRBD2. The germline V gene encodes CDR1 SGHRS and CDR2 YFSETQ. Trimming took 5 bases from V and 2 from J; bases not matched to a gene: 8. This CDR3 is built from 15 residues. For the CDR3, the DNA is TGCGCCAGCAGGGGTAGCGGGGCGCCACAAGAGACCCAGTACTTC. Residues: CASRGSGAPQETQYF. Looking up the rest from reference TRBV5-1 and TRBJ2-5 gives the full variable domain: KAGVTQTPRYLIKTRGQQVTLSCSPISGHRSVSWYQQTPGQGLQFLFEYFSETQRNKGNFPGRFSGRQFSNSRSEMNVSTLELGDSALYLCASRGSGAPQETQYFGPGTRLLVL.

CDR3 sequence (DNA): TGTGCCAGCTCCCCGACAGGGGACAATCAGCCCCAGCATTTT. Amino acid sequence: CASSPTGDNQPQHF. The chain joins TRBV18 to TRBJ1-5; 8 nucleotides match TRBD1. Per the germline V gene, CDR1 is KGHSH and CDR2 is LQKENI. This CDR3 comprises 14 residues. With V trimmed by 6 bases and J by 3 bases, 4 bases remained unmatched.

The CDR3 sequence is CASSGQQGAEETQYF. In nucleotides, the CDR3 is TGTGCCAGTAGTGGGCAACAGGGGGCGGAGGAGACCCAGTACTTC. This chain connects TRBV19 to TRBJ2-5; 9 positions match TRBD1. The CDR3 runs 15 residues. V gave up 5 bases and J gave up 5 bases; unmatched junction bases: 9. The V gene's germline CDR1 is LNHDA and CDR2 SQIVND (reference sequence).

V is TRBV5-8 and J is TRBJ1-1; TRBD1 aligns across 7 bases. Germline trimming cut 4 bases from V and 5 bases from J; bases unmatched to any gene: 14. Per germline, CDR1 SGHTS and CDR2 YDEGEE. This CDR3 has 16 amino acids. The CDR3 sequence: CASSRFQGGEGTEAFF. Here the CDR3 DNA reads TGTGCCAGCAGCCGGTTTCAGGGGGGTGAAGGGACTGAAGCTTTCTTT.

The rearrangement uses TRBV24-1 and TRBJ2-5; 10 bases fit TRBD1. Germline loops: CDR1 KGHDR, CDR2 SFDVKD. Trimming cost V 4 bases and J 3 bases; bases outside gene matches: 4. The length of the CDR3 is 15 residues. CDR3 loop: CATSEVGTGEETQYF. The CDR3 coding sequence is TGTGCCACCAGTGAAGTCGGGACAGGGGAAGAGACCCAGTACTTC.

The J gene is TRBJ2-3, the V gene TRBV10-1; 7 bases map to TRBD2. The V gene end was trimmed by 3 bases and the J gene end by 5 bases; junction bases not matched to a gene: 11. The germline V gene encodes CDR1 WNHNN and CDR2 SYGVQD (reference sequence). The CDR3 is made up of 16 amino acids. CDR3: CASSDGGGGSGDTQYF. The CDR3 coding sequence is TGCGCCAGCAGTGACGGCGGGGGAGGAAGTGGAGATACGCAGTATTTT.

The chain recombines TRBV6-5 with TRBJ2-7; maybe TRBD1 (6 bases). Trimming removed 5 bases at V and 0 bases at J, with 8 bases between. CDR1 and CDR2 (germline): MNHEY, SVGAGI. The CDR3 is 13 amino acids. In DNA, the CDR3 is TGTGCCAGCAGTACAGGGCTCTCCTACGAGCAGTACTTC. Residues: CASSTGLSYEQYF.

This clone came up a few times. V usage is TRBV18 and J usage is TRBJ1-1; no clear D gene. V gave up 4 bases and J gave up 4 bases, with 10 bases separating them. Germline CDR1 KGHSH, CDR2 LQKENI. This CDR3 is built from 13 residues. The CDR3 nucleotides read TGTGCCAGCTCACTACTTGAGCTCACTGAAGCTTTCTTT. Translated, it gives CASSLLELTEAFF.

The DNA for the CDR3 is TGTGCCAGTAGTATTCAGGAGGTACCCAAAGCACCCCTCCACTTT. Residues: CASSIQEVPKAPLHF. The rearrangement uses TRBV19 and TRBJ1-6; no clear D. The CDR3 extends over 15 amino acids. The ends were cut back, 3 bases at V and 11 bases at J, with 17 bases in the middle. Germline loops: CDR1 LNHDA, CDR2 SQIVND (reference sequence).

This sequence joins TRBV5-1 and TRBJ1-3; D gene unclear. The germline CDR1 and CDR2 sequences are SGHRS and YFSETQ. Trimming took 0 bases from V and 0 from J, leaving 7 bases between them. The CDR3 is made up of 15 amino acids. In DNA, the CDR3 is TGCGCCAGCAGCTTGGTTCCAGACTCTGGAAACACCATATATTTT. Encoded protein: CASSLVPDSGNTIYF.

This chain uses TRBV28 with TRBJ1-6; tentative D call: TRBD1 (6 bases). V was shortened by 3 bases and J by 7 bases, with 10 bases between the two germline ends. The CDR3 length is 14 residues. CDR1 is MDHEN and CDR2 is SYDVKM in the germline V gene. CDR3 region: CASSFGQGNSPLHF. The CDR3, as DNA: TGTGCCAGCAGTTTTGGGCAGGGGAATTCACCCCTCCACTTT.

V and J are TRBV6-5 and TRBJ2-7, with 8 bases identical to TRBD1. This CDR3 region has 15 residues. Trimming took 0 bases from V and 7 from J; bases not matched to a gene: 8. CDR1 MNHEY and CDR2 SVGAGI come from the germline V gene. CDR3 sequence: CASSYSITGGREQYF. The CDR3 coding sequence is TGTGCCAGCAGTTACTCGATCACAGGGGGTAGGGAGCAGTACTTC.

V is TRBV28 and J is TRBJ1-2; D is ambiguous. Germline values: CDR1 MDHEN, CDR2 SYDVKM. The CDR3 has 13 residues. V dropped 2 bases and J dropped 7 bases, with 11 bases sitting between them. CDR3 loop: CASSLGRIGGYTF. The CDR3 DNA is TGTGCCAGCAGTTTAGGTCGTATCGGTGGCTACACCTTC.

The CDR3: CASSDKGLAGDLDNEQFF. The CDR3 DNA reads as TGTGCCAGCAGTGACAAAGGACTAGCGGGGGACCTAGACAATGAGCAGTTCTTC. This chain connects TRBV9 to TRBJ2-1; the match to TRBD2 covers 13 bases. After removal of 5 bases from V and 5 bases from J, the junction contained 13 bases not matched to a gene. CDR3 length: 18 residues. Looked up from germline, CDR1 is SGDLS and CDR2 is YYNGEE.

V usage is TRBV10-3 and J usage is TRBJ2-2; 10 nucleotides match TRBD1. V lost 8 bases, J lost 2 bases, and 17 bases stayed unmatched. Germline-derived CDR1 and CDR2 are ENHRY and SYGVKD. This CDR3 contains 19 residues. The CDR3 loop is CAISDWGQGRADNTGELFF. The CDR3 DNA is TGTGCCATCTCTGACTGGGGACAGGGGAGAGCAGACAACACCGGGGAGCTGTTTTTT.

The J gene is TRBJ2-1, the V gene TRBV6-1, with TRBD1 matching 7 bases. From germline, CDR1 is MNHNS and CDR2 SASEGT. V trimming: 4 bases; J trimming: 4 bases; junction bases outside the gene matches: 10. The CDR3 loop spans 16 amino acids. The DNA for the CDR3 is TGTGCCAGCAGTGGAGTGACAGGGCTTGGGTACAATGAGCAGTTCTTC. Its protein product is CASSGVTGLGYNEQFF.

This chain connects TRBV10-3 to TRBJ1-1; TRBD1 is a possible D gene (6 bases). The CDR3 is 16 amino acids. Germline V gives CDR1 ENHRY, CDR2 SYGVKD. The V gene lost 2 bases and the J gene lost 0 bases, with 13 bases spanning the gap. CDR3 DNA sequence: TGTGCCATCAGTGAGACGATCGGACAGCTGAACACTGAAGCTTTCTTT. Its translation is CAISETIGQLNTEAFF.

The chain has TRBV18 and TRBJ1-2; D remains unclear. The CDR3 loop spans 14 amino acids. Trimming removed 3 bases from V and 4 bases from J, with 12 bases in between. Per germline, CDR1 KGHSH and CDR2 LQKENI. The CDR3 nucleotides read TGTGCCAGCTCACCGCGGGGATCAACCTATGGCTACACCTTC. It codes for CASSPRGSTYGYTF.